This passage covers 30 T cell receptor beta chains from one sample sequenced in a study of T cell clonotyping in hematopoietic cell transplantation (dated by TCRdb to about 2021). The meaning of the sample's time point label: recipient sample about 28 days before transplant, after cytoreduction. The library was obtained by the immunoSEQ multiplex PCR assay. This immuneACCESS table, as held by TCRdb, lists in-frame sequences with V and J called but not all clones. Of the missing ones, under half trace to an unresolved V gene in checked studies; the others have no known cause. Here the sample has about 47,000 clones; roughly 85% occur a single time. The ten largest clones capture over 4% of the sample. The sample here was peripheral blood mononuclear cells, taken before stem cell transplant. The receptor source for this set is a man in his fifties or sixties with myelodysplastic syndrome. Some clones in this sample may be carry-over from other donors' samples.

The chain recombines TRBV2 with TRBJ1-3, with D unresolved. The ends were cut back, 6 bases at V and 4 bases at J, with 16 bases in the middle. Germline V gene sequence: CDR1 SNHLY, CDR2 FYNNEI. This CDR3 has 15 residues. The CDR3: CASREDRPIGNTIYF. The CDR3 DNA is TGTGCCAGCAGAGAGGACCGCCCGATAGGAAACACCATATATTTT.

The chain employs TRBV30 and TRBJ2-7; D may be TRBD1 (5 bases). The CDR3 extends over 12 amino acids. Germline assignment: CDR1 GTSNPN and CDR2 SVGIG (reference sequence). With 2 bases removed from V and 1 base from J, the gap between germline ends came to 6 bases. CDR3 loop: CAWSRQSYEQYF. The CDR3 DNA reads TGTGCCTGGAGTCGACAGTCCTACGAGCAGTACTTC.

This clone was observed a single time. V usage is TRBV5-1 and J usage is TRBJ2-7; a weak D match, TRBD1 (6 bases). The V and J ends lost 4 bases and 0 bases respectively, with 17 bases between them. The germline V gene has CDR1 SGHRS and CDR2 YFSETQ. CDR3 length: 16 amino acids. As DNA, the CDR3 is TGCGCCAGCAGCCAACTATCCCAGGGGACCTCCTACGAGCAGTACTTC. This codes for CASSQLSQGTSYEQYF. The whole variable domain, filled in from reference TRBV5-1 and TRBJ2-7, reads KAGVTQTPRYLIKTRGQQVTLSCSPISGHRSVSWYQQTPGQGLQFLFEYFSETQRNKGNFPGRFSGRQFSNSRSEMNVSTLELGDSALYLCASSQLSQGTSYEQYFGPGTRLTVT.

The chain has TRBV7-2 and TRBJ2-3, with 9 nucleotides matching TRBD1. The length of the CDR3 is 15 residues. Germline V gene data show CDR1 as SGHTA and CDR2 as FQGNSA. The junction had 7 bases not matched to a gene; V was cut back by 6 bases and J by 3 bases. The CDR3 coding sequence is TGTGCCAGCAGATCCGGACAGGGGAGAACAGATACGCAGTATTTT. Amino acids: CASRSGQGRTDTQYF.

The J gene is TRBJ1-3, the V gene TRBV7-9, with a weak D call TRBD1 (5 bases). Germline CDR1 is SEHNR and CDR2 is FQNEAQ (reference sequence). This CDR3 is 14 amino acids long. The ends were cut back, 5 bases at V and 0 bases at J, with 8 bases in the middle. The CDR3 loop reads CASSKGYSGNTIYF. The CDR3 DNA is TGTGCCAGCAGCAAGGGGTACTCTGGAAACACCATATATTTT. The full variable domain, with the rest looked up from reference TRBV7-9 and TRBJ1-3, is DTGVSQNPRHKITKRGQNVTFRCDPISEHNRLYWYRQTLGQGPEFLTYFQNEAQLEKSRLLSDRFSAERPKGSFSTLEIQRTEQGDSAMYLCASSKGYSGNTIYFGEGSWLTVV.

The CDR3 DNA reads TGTGCCTGGAGTGTACGGGGGAAGGCTAGCGGGGGGAGGACCGGGGAGCTGTTTTTT. Protein sequence: CAWSVRGKASGGRTGELFF. The gene calls are TRBV30 and TRBJ2-2; 11 bases match TRBD2. Germline CDR1 and CDR2: GTSNPN and SVGIG (reference sequence). The CDR3 sequence is 19 residues long. Unmatched junction bases numbered 14, after V lost 0 bases and J lost 5 bases.

The chain carries TRBV7-2 and TRBJ2-5, with 12 bases that match TRBD2. The V and J ends lost 5 bases and 0 bases, in that order; junction bases with no gene match: 1. Germline CDR1 reads SGHTA; CDR2 reads FQGNSA. CDR3 length: 15 amino acids. The CDR3 DNA follows: TGTGCCAGCAGCCGGACTAGCGGGAACCAAGAGACCCAGTACTTC. Translating it yields CASSRTSGNQETQYF.

This rearrangement joins TRBV6-5 to TRBJ1-2; 7 positions match TRBD1. The V and J ends lost 5 bases and 2 bases, in that order; junction bases with no gene match: 8. CDR1 and CDR2 from the germline V gene are MNHEY and SVGAGI. The CDR3 covers 15 residues. CDR3 DNA: TGTGCCAGCAGTAAGCCGGGACAGACAAACTATGGCTACACCTTC. Its translation: CASSKPGQTNYGYTF.

This clone has a handful of counts. J is TRBJ1-2 and V is TRBV5-4; 10 nucleotides agree with TRBD1. This CDR3 region has 14 residues. With V trimmed by 7 bases and J by 8 bases, 11 bases remained unmatched. Germline CDR1 and CDR2: SGHNT and YYREEE (reference sequence). For the CDR3, the DNA is TGTGCCAGCGGATCGGACAGGGGGACTCGGGGCTACACCTTC. Translated, it gives CASGSDRGTRGYTF.

This clone has only one observation. The rearrangement joins TRBV11-2 to TRBJ2-3, with D uncertain. V lost 1 base and J lost 6, with 11 bases in between. Germline V gene data show CDR1 as SGHAT and CDR2 as FQNNGV. The CDR3 loop spans 14 amino acids. CDR3 sequence: CASSLGLAPDTQYF. CDR3 nucleotide sequence: TGTGCCAGCAGCTTAGGACTGGCTCCGGATACGCAGTATTTT.

V usage is TRBV7-9 and J usage is TRBJ2-7, with 9 bases fitting TRBD1. The ends lost 5 bases at V and 6 bases at J; junction bases unmatched: 11. CDR3 length: 15 amino acids. Germline values: CDR1 SEHNR, CDR2 FQNEAQ (reference sequence). The CDR3 protein is CASSITAQGAVEQYF. In DNA, the CDR3 is TGTGCCAGCAGCATCACCGCACAGGGGGCGGTCGAGCAGTACTTC.

V usage is TRBV2 and J usage is TRBJ1-1; D unresolved. V was clipped by 6 bases and J by 1 base, with 9 bases between them. Per the germline V gene, CDR1 is SNHLY and CDR2 is FYNNEI. The CDR3 length is 13 residues. The CDR3 here is CASSQEGNTEAFF. Written as DNA, the CDR3 is TGTGCCAGCAGCCAGGAGGGGAACACTGAAGCTTTCTTT.

This clone was observed a single time. The chain couples TRBV6-5 to TRBJ1-2; tentatively, D is TRBD1 (5 bases). Germline-derived CDR1 and CDR2 are MNHEY and SVGAGI. Trimming removed 6 bases at V and 8 bases at J, with 13 bases between. The CDR3 spans 12 residues. As DNA, the CDR3 is TGTGCCAGCAGGGAAGATTGGGGCGGCTACACCTTC. This gives the protein CASREDWGGYTF.

This rearrangement joins TRBV9 to TRBJ2-3; D not resolved. The CDR3 covers 14 residues. Trimming pared 4 bases from V and 6 bases from J, leaving 15 bases between. Germline assignment: CDR1 SGDLS and CDR2 YYNGEE. CDR3 coding DNA: TGTGCCAGCAGCCCCGGACCTTCGAGGGATACGCAGTATTTT. The encoded protein is CASSPGPSRDTQYF.

This clone was picked up a small number of times. The CDR3 sequence: CASSPLGGAGGINEQFF. The CDR3 DNA sequence: TGTGCCAGCTCACCCCTCGGTGGAGCGGGGGGGATTAATGAGCAGTTCTTC. The chain recombines TRBV18 with TRBJ2-1; TRBD2 matches 10 bases. The CDR3 runs 17 residues. V dropped 3 bases and J dropped 7; count of bases not matched to a gene: 12. From germline, CDR1 is KGHSH and CDR2 LQKENI.

The gene calls are TRBV9 and TRBJ2-3; D perhaps matches TRBD1 (6 bases). Germline V gene data show CDR1 as SGDLS and CDR2 as YYNGEE. The CDR3 length is 16 residues. V was shortened by 4 bases and J by 2 bases, with 17 bases between the two germline ends. The CDR3 DNA is TGTGCCAGCAGCCCCCCCGGGACATACCTCACAGATACGCAGTATTTT. This encodes CASSPPGTYLTDTQYF.

This chain links TRBV5-1 with TRBJ1-1; TRBD1 aligns across 7 bases. The CDR3 consists of 17 residues. The germline V gene encodes CDR1 SGHRS and CDR2 YFSETQ. V gave up 0 bases and J gave up 0 bases; unmatched junction bases: 8. CDR3 in amino acids: CASSLAGTVIMNTEAFF. CDR3 nucleotide sequence: TGCGCCAGCAGCTTGGCGGGGACAGTGATTATGAACACTGAAGCTTTCTTT.

The CDR3 DNA is TGTGCCAGCAGTTTCCAGACAGGGGGCTACGAGCAGTACTTC. Protein: CASSFQTGGYEQYF. This rearrangement joins TRBV6-5 to TRBJ2-7, with TRBD1 matching over 9 bases. Germline V gives CDR1 MNHEY, CDR2 SVGAGI. The length of the CDR3 is 14 residues. V lost 4 bases and J lost 3; bases outside the gene matches: 4.

This chain connects TRBV2 to TRBJ2-5; D is possibly TRBD1 or TRBD2 (6 bases each). CDR1 SNHLY and CDR2 FYNNEI come from the germline V gene. The ends were cut back, 6 bases at V and 5 bases at J, with 13 bases in the middle. The CDR3 loop spans 13 amino acids. The CDR3 DNA sequence: TGTGCCAGCAGAATAGGGGGGCGGGAGACCCAGTACTTC. Translating gives CASRIGGRETQYF.

This chain links TRBV2 with TRBJ2-5; TRBD1 matches at 7 bases. The junction had 16 bases not matched to a gene; V was cut back by 7 bases and J by 2 bases. CDR1 and CDR2 (germline): SNHLY, FYNNEI. The CDR3 is made up of 17 amino acids. CDR3 in amino acids: CASKGGVVRATQETQYF. In DNA form, the CDR3 reads TGTGCCAGCAAAGGGGGCGTGGTCAGAGCAACTCAAGAGACCCAGTACTTC. Full variable domain (missing parts from reference TRBV2 and TRBJ2-5): EPEVTQTPSHQVTQMGQEVILRCVPISNHLYFYWYRQILGQKVEFLVSFYNNEISEKSEIFDDQFSVERPDGSNFTLKIRSTKLEDSAMYFCASKGGVVRATQETQYFGPGTRLLVL.

This rearrangement joins TRBV7-9 to TRBJ2-2; D gene ambiguous. V lost 3 bases and J 1 base, leaving 6 bases between the germline ends. The germline V gene has CDR1 SEHNR and CDR2 FQNEAQ (reference sequence). This CDR3 has 14 amino acids. CDR3 sequence (DNA): TGTGCCAGCAGCTTCGCAGTGAACACCGGGGAGCTGTTTTTT. Its protein product is CASSFAVNTGELFF.

The rearrangement joins TRBV10-3 to TRBJ1-1; D is unclear. The length of the CDR3 is 13 residues. Trimming stripped 4 bases from V and 3 bases from J, with 9 bases between. The germline V gene has CDR1 ENHRY and CDR2 SYGVKD. In DNA, the CDR3 is TGTGCCATCAGTGGAAAGCGGGACACTGAAGCTTTCTTT. It codes for CAISGKRDTEAFF.

V usage is TRBV30 and J usage is TRBJ1-1; 8 bases line up with TRBD1. Germline lookup yields CDR1 GTSNPN and CDR2 SVGIG (reference sequence). This CDR3 region has 16 residues. The junction had 9 bases not matched to a gene; V was cut back by 2 bases and J by 1 base. CDR3 region: CAWSIIGTGSNTEAFF. The CDR3 bases are TGTGCCTGGAGTATTATTGGGACAGGATCGAACACTGAAGCTTTCTTT.

This sequence joins TRBV5-4 and TRBJ2-5, with 15 nucleotides matching TRBD2. V dropped 4 bases and J dropped 5; count of bases not matched to a gene: 9. The CDR3 extends over 17 amino acids. The germline gives CDR1 SGHNT, CDR2 YYREEE (reference sequence). CDR3 region: CASSKGTSGGREETQYF. The DNA for the CDR3 is TGTGCCAGCAGCAAGGGGACTAGCGGGGGGAGGGAGGAGACCCAGTACTTC.

The table lists this clone with a count of one. The genes are TRBV4-3 and TRBJ1-2; D perhaps matches TRBD1 (5 bases). The CDR3 is 16 amino acids. Germline CDR1 reads LGHNA; CDR2 reads YSLEER. V was clipped by 0 bases and J by 0 bases, with 11 bases between them. The DNA for the CDR3 is TGCGCCAGCAGCCAAGAGGCAGGGCAAGCTAACTATGGCTACACCTTC. It codes for CASSQEAGQANYGYTF.

The CDR3 protein is CSASGGGGGTDTQYF. CDR3 nucleotide sequence: TGCAGCGCCTCCGGCGGTGGAGGAGGGACAGATACGCAGTATTTT. The rearrangement links TRBV29-1 to TRBJ2-3; D possibly corresponds to TRBD2 (6 bases). V was cut by 7 bases and J by 3 bases, with 20 bases left in between. Germline V gene sequence: CDR1 SQVTM, CDR2 ANQGSEA. The CDR3 has 15 residues.

The J gene is TRBJ2-3, the V gene TRBV10-3; 9 positions match TRBD2. Trimming removed 2 bases from V and 2 bases from J; junction bases left unmatched: 2. This CDR3 region has 15 residues. CDR1 and CDR2 (germline): ENHRY, SYGVKD. The CDR3 loop is CAISEASGDTDTQYF. Here the CDR3 DNA reads TGTGCCATCAGTGAGGCTAGCGGGGACACAGATACGCAGTATTTT.

This clone has only one observation. This sequence joins TRBV10-3 and TRBJ1-6; D is possibly TRBD1 (5 bases). V gave up 5 bases and J gave up 7 bases, with 12 bases separating them. The CDR3 has 14 amino acids. Germline V gives CDR1 ENHRY, CDR2 SYGVKD. The CDR3 DNA is TGTGCCATCAGTTCGACAGTAGGGAATTCACCCCTCCACTTT. Encoded protein: CAISSTVGNSPLHF.

V usage is TRBV10-2 and J usage is TRBJ2-5; unclear D gene. Trimming shortened V by 3 bases and J by 5 bases, and 13 bases separated the two germline ends. Per germline, CDR1 WSHSY and CDR2 SAAADI. This CDR3 spans 14 amino acids. This CDR3 reads CASSETLMGETQYF. The CDR3 region has the DNA TGCGCCAGCAGTGAAACTTTGATGGGGGAGACCCAGTACTTC.

This clone was observed a handful of times. This chain connects TRBV4-3 to TRBJ2-5, with 8 nucleotides matching TRBD1. V lost 4 bases to trimming and J lost 14 bases; unmatched junction nucleotides: 18. The CDR3 length is 15 residues. Germline values: CDR1 LGHNA, CDR2 YSLEER. This chain's CDR3 is CASSPAGQALQARYF. The CDR3 DNA follows: TGCGCCAGCAGCCCGGCGGGACAGGCTCTCCAGGCCCGTTACTTC.